This entry is about one T cell receptor beta chain. As yet, its antigen is unknown. TCRdb's copy holds only in-frame clones and misses some; the assay was immunoSEQ multiplex PCR. The top ten hold roughly 1.5% of the sample, which has about 680,000 clones, 70% to 90% seen once. The data were taken from a study of Ad26.COV2.S vaccination and SARS-CoV-2 variants. As for the study in general: Dosing was one shot or two shots 56 days apart.

Treatment noted: 15 to 20 received Ad26.COV2.S at low or high dose, single or two shots; 5 received placebo; per-sample allocation not given. At day 63 after the first vaccine or placebo injection, samples were drawn. The CDR3 contains 15 residues. Germline CDR1 KGHDR, CDR2 SFDVKD. V dropped 5 bases and J dropped 3; count of bases not matched to a gene: 7. The study's findings and limits: Total T cell responses, in the TCR breadth and depth analyses, may have been underestimated.

The sequence was obtained from a person aged 18-60 years who received the Ad26.COV2.S COVID-19 vaccine or a placebo. The chain carries TRBV24-1 and TRBJ1-1; TRBD1 aligns across 8 bases. This material consisted of peripheral blood, taken in a trial of Ad26.COV2.S vaccine versus placebo. CDR3 nucleotides: TGTGCCACCAGTGGGAACAGGGGGGGGGACACTGAAGCTTTCTTT. Its translation: CATSGNRGGDTEAFF.